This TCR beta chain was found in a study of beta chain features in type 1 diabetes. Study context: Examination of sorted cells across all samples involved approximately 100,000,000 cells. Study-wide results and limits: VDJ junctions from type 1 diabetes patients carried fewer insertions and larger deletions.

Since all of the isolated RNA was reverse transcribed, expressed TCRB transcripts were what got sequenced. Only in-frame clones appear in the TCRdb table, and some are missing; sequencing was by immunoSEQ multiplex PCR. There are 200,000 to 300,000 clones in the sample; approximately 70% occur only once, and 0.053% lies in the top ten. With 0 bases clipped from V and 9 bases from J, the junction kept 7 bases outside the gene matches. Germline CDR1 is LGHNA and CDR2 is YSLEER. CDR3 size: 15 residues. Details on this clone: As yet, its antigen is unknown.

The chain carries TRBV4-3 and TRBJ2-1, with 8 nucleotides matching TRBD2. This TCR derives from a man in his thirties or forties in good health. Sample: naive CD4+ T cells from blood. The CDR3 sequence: CASSQDGLAMGEQFF. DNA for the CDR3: TGCGCCAGCAGCCAAGATGGACTAGCAATGGGTGAGCAGTTCTTC.